This T cell receptor beta chain was identified during a study of blood T cells in healthy people across ages (dated by TCRdb to the mid-2010s). Regarding the research as a whole: Template switching captured roughly one uniquely barcoded TCR beta cDNA molecule per two T cells in model experiments. Donors of different ages were randomly distributed across sequencing lanes to avoid experimental bias. To track age-related changes in TCR beta repertoire diversity, the study relied on deep sequencing normalized with unique cDNA molecular identifiers. For two donors (one aged 18 to 30 and one aged 80 or older), the study analyzed two additional independent replicas of 1 million unique cDNA reads from the same blood draw. Donors were grouped into four age groups: young (average approximately 15 years), middle-aged (about 38), aged (62) and long-lived (about 82). Broader findings and caveats from the paper: As age increased, observed TCR beta diversity per million T cells dropped in a roughly linear way, and a significant reduction was already evident by age 40. Bulk unsorted PBMC profiling prevented conclusive comparison of naive and antigen-experienced compartments. There was a strong correlation between observed TCR beta diversity and the percentage of naive T cells measured by flow cytometry. Because the CMV infection status of the donors was unknown, age-related changes in expanded clonotypes may potentially have been confounded. Estimates of total diversity from one million sequenced T cells were regarded as lower bounds and underestimates. Compared with the aged group, the long-lived group had more naive CD4+ T cells, fewer expanded clones and increased TCR diversity, a pattern suggesting age selection.

As for this clonotype: Its binding antigen is unknown. Base qualities are not at hand, and no much larger clone is one base apart.

Sequences DFQATT (CDR1) and SNEGSKA (CDR2) are obtained from the germline V gene (reference sequence). Relative to germline, V is 5 bases shorter and J is 0 bases shorter, with 14 bases between their ends. The CDR3 runs 15 residues from the cysteine to the phenylalanine. Just the 45-base CDR3 DNA is kept, in frame starting at base 1. The library was built by means of 5' RACE. Reads for this sample came from an Illumina HiSeq 2500. A second roughly 7 to 11 cycle PCR used a sample-barcoded 5' primer and a J-beta primer mix. A template-switch 5' adaptor carrying 12 random nucleotides introduced a unique molecular identifier onto each TCR beta cDNA molecule. At least 3 million CDR3-containing paired-end reads were obtained from each sample. All of the RNA was converted into first-strand cDNA using the Mint cDNA synthesis kit, with a TRBC-specific oligonucleotide serving as the primer. Following uracil-DNA glycosylase treatment, a first 18-cycle PCR with universal primers M1SS and BC2_uni_R was performed on all cDNA. The authors' analysis ran thus. For normalization, 1 million high-quality reads were randomly selected from each sample, with every read carrying a distinct molecular identifier. Instead of being binned into consensus sequences, reads that shared molecular identifiers were thrown out. MiTCR, run with a Q25 quality threshold and the strictest error-elimination algorithm, handled CDR3 identification, clonotype clustering and error correction. A nonparametric unseen species model with Euler transformation was used to estimate a lower bound on total TCR beta diversity. TCRdb trimmed public reads at Q25 via fastp, called clones via MiXCR and kept in-frame beta chains. Rows are unified per CDR3 protein, each entry keeping the most common DNA and genes. TCRdb, rather than the study authors, made the V and J calls. This sample comprises about 640,000 distinct CDR3 sequences, about 28% of them detected only once. The biggest ten clones account for around 16% of the sample.

Systemically healthy Caucasian individuals from Russia, some 36 in total and aged roughly 6 to 100 years, were included as donors. Roughly 9 milliliters of peripheral blood were drawn from each donor into EDTA-treated Vacutainer tubes. Ficoll-Paque density-gradient centrifugation was used to isolate PBMCs, with at least 6.5 million per sample. Total RNA, at least 5 micrograms per sample, was extracted from PBMCs with Trizol reagent. For every donor, flow cytometry on a PBMC aliquot measured the percentage of naive CD45RAhigh/CD27high T cells. This clonotype was sampled from a woman aged 80 or over in good health. The sequenced sample was blood. Recombination connected TRBV20-1 to TRBJ2-1; possibly the D gene is TRBD2, per 7 matching bases. The sequenced DNA is TGCAGTGCTTCGAGGGGGGGGAGCTCCTACAATGAGCAGTTCTTC. Translated, it reads CSASRGGSSYNEQFF.